The entry below describes one TCR beta chain. CDR1 is SGHRS and CDR2 is YFSETQ in the germline V gene. This CDR3 is 17 amino acids long. TCRdb reworked the 5' RACE reads into one entry per CDR3 protein, no DNA. The sample totals about 140,000 distinct CDR3 sequences; its top ten clones hold 0.95% to 1.5%. The data originate from a study of monozygotic twins with inflammatory bowel disease. The sequenced sample was blood. The sequence derives from a human donor with ulcerative colitis or Crohn's disease, or a healthy co-twin of an affected twin (not recorded which). This chain connects TRBV5-1 to TRBJ2-1. CDR3 in amino acids: CASSAGVGGGSYNEQFF. The entire variable domain, with the rest obtained from reference TRBV5-1 and TRBJ2-1, is as follows: KAGVTQTPRYLIKTRGQQVTLSCSPISGHRSVSWYQQTPGQGLQFLFEYFSETQRNKGNFPGRFSGRQFSNSRSEMNVSTLELGDSALYLCASSAGVGGGSYNEQFFGPGTRLTVL.